This TCR beta chain came from a study of blood T cell repertoires in COVID-19. Assay used: immunoSEQ multiplex PCR; TCRdb lists only in-frame clones, some missing. Of about 320,000 clones detected, over 75% appear once; the ten largest clones hold about 7%. Germline V gene data show CDR1 as SGHTS and CDR2 as YDEGEE. Trimming at V came to 2 bases and at J to 8 bases, leaving 6 bases not matched to a gene. CDR3 length equals 14 residues. Specimen: peripheral blood. This receptor was identified in a human donor in a cohort sampled during active COVID-19. This chain links TRBV5-8 with TRBJ1-4; 7 bases are shared with TRBD1. CDR3 sequence reads: CASSLKGGTEKLFF. In DNA, the CDR3 is TGTGCCAGCAGCTTAAAAGGGGGCACGGAAAAACTGTTTTTT.